This T cell receptor (beta chain) was retrieved from a study of blood T cell repertoires in COVID-19. Across the study: The United States, Italy and Spain were the sources of the acute and convalescent COVID-19 samples. The cDNA or gDNA used as material had been derived from T cells, B-cell-depleted T cells, or PBMCs.

Authors' methods: Nucleated cell counts were estimated from reference gene primer amplification. TCRdb's table, derived via immunoSEQ multiplex PCR, lists solely in-frame clones and lacks some. The V and J calls and clone size come from that table; D and trimming were worked out from the DNA. This table has roughly 39,000 clones, 79% appearing once. The germline V gene encodes CDR1 SGHDN and CDR2 FVKESK. The CDR3 is 13 residues long. V lost 4 bases to trimming and J lost 7 bases; unmatched junction nucleotides: 6. Sequencing was done on a sample of peripheral blood. The sequence was obtained from a man between 65 and 85 years old with acute or convalescent COVID-19. This chain links TRBV14 with TRBJ1-1; 7 nucleotides align to TRBD1. The CDR3 region has the DNA TGTGCCAGCAGCCCGATCCGACAGGGTGAAGCTTTCTTT. Its protein is CASSPIRQGEAFF.